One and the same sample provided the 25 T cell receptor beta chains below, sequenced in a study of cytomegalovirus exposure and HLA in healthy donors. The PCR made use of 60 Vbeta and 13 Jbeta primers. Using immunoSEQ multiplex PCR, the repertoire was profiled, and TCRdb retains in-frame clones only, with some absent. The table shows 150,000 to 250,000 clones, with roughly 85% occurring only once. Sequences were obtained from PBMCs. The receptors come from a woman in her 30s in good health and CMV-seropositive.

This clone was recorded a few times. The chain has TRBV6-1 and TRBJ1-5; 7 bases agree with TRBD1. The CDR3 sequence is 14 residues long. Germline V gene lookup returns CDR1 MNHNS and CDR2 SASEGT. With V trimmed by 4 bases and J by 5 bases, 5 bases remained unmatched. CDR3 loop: CASSVEGAHQPQHF. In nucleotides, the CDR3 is TGTGCCAGCAGTGTGGAGGGGGCACATCAGCCCCAGCATTTT.

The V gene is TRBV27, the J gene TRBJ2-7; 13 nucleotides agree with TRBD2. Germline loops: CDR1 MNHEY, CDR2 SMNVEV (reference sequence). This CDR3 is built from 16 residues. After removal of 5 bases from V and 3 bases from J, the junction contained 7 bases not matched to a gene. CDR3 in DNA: TGTGCCAGCAGTACAGTGACTAGCGGGGGGTACTACGAGCAGTACTTC. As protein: CASSTVTSGGYYEQYF.

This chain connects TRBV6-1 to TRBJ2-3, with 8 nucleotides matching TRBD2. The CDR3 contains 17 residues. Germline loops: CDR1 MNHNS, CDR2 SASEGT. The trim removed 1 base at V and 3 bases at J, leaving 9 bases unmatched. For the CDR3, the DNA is TGTGCCAGCAGTGAAGAAATGGGTCCTAGCGGGACAGATACGCAGTATTTT. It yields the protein CASSEEMGPSGTDTQYF.

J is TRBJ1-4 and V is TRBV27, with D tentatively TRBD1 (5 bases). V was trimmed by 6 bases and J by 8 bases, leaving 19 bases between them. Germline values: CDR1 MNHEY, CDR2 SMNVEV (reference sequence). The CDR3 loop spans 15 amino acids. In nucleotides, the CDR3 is TGTGCCAGCAGCTCTGCGGAGGGAGGGGAGGAAAAACTGTTTTTT. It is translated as CASSSAEGGEEKLFF. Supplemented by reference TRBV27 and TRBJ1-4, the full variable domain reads EAQVTQNPRYLITVTGKKLTVTCSQNMNHEYMSWYRQDPGLGLRQIYYSMNVEVTDKGDVPEGYKVSRKEKRNFPLILESPSPNQTSLYFCASSSAEGGEEKLFFGSGTQLSVL.

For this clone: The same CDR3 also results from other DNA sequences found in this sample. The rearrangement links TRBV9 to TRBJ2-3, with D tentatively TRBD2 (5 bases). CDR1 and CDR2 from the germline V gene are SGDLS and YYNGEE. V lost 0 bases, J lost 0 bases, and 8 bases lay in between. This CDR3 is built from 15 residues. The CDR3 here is CASSVVGGSTDTQYF. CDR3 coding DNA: TGTGCCAGCAGCGTAGTAGGAGGCAGCACAGATACGCAGTATTTT.

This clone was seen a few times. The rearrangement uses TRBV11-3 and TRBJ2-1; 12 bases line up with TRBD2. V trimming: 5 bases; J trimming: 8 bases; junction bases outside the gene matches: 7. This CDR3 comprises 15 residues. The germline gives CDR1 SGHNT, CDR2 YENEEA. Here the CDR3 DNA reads TGTGCCAGCAGCCCGAGACTAGCGGGAGATCATGAGCAGTTCTTC. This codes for CASSPRLAGDHEQFF.

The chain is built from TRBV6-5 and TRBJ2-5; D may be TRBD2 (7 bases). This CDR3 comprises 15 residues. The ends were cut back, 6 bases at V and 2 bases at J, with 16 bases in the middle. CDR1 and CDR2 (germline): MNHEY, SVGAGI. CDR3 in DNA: TGTGCCAGCAGCTGGGGGGCGGGGGCACAAGAGACCCAGTACTTC. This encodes CASSWGAGAQETQYF.

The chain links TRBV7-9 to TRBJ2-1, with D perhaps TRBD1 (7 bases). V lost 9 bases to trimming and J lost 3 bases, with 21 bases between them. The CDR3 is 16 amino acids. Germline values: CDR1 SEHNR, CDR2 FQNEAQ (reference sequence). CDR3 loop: CASVLYRGGLYNEQFF. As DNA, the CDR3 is TGTGCCAGTGTTCTCTACAGGGGAGGTCTCTACAATGAGCAGTTCTTC.

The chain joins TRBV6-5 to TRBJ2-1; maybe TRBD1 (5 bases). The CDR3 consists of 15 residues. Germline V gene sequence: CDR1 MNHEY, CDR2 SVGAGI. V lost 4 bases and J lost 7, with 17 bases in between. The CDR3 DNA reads TGTGCCAGCAGTTCTCGCGCAGGGCGGTTGAATGAGCAGTTCTTC. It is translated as CASSSRAGRLNEQFF.

The DNA for the CDR3 is TGTGCCAGCAGCCTTCGGGGGAACTATGGCTACACCTTC. As protein: CASSLRGNYGYTF. The chain links TRBV7-8 to TRBJ1-2, with D tentatively TRBD1 (5 bases). This CDR3 region has 13 residues. From germline, CDR1 is SGHVS and CDR2 FQNEAQ. The ends were cut back, 5 bases at V and 2 bases at J, with 9 bases in the middle.

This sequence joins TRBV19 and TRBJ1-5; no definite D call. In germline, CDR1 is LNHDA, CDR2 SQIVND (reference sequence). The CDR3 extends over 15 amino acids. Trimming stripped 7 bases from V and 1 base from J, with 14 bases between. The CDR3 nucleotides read TGTGCCAGTACCTCCTTTGGGGAGAGCAATCAGCCCCAGCATTTT. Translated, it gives CASTSFGESNQPQHF.

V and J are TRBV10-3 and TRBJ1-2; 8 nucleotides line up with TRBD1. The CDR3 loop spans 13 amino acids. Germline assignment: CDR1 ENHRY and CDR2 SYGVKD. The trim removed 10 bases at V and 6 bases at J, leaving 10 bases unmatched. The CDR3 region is CASKDRDGNGYTF. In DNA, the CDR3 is TGTGCCAGTAAGGACAGGGATGGAAATGGCTACACCTTC.

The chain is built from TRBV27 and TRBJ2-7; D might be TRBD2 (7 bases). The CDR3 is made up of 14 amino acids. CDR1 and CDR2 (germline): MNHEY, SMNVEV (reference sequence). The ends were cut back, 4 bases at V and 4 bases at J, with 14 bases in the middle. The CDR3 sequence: CASSYEGGNYEQYF. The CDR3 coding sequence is TGTGCCAGCAGTTATGAGGGGGGGAATTACGAGCAGTACTTC.

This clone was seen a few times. The chain's CDR3 is CASSQDTGGGNTIYF. For the CDR3, the DNA is TGCGCCAGCAGCCAAGATACAGGGGGAGGAAACACCATATATTTT. The chain uses TRBV4-3 and TRBJ1-3; the match to TRBD1 covers 8 bases. The CDR3 consists of 15 residues. Germline-derived CDR1 and CDR2 are LGHNA and YSLEER. The junction had 2 bases not matched to a gene; V was cut back by 0 bases and J by 4 bases.

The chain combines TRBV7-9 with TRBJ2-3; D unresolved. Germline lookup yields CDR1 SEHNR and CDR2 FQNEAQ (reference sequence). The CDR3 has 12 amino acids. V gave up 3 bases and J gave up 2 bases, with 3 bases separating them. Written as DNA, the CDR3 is TGTGCCAGCAGCTTTAACACAGATACGCAGTATTTT. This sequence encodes CASSFNTDTQYF.

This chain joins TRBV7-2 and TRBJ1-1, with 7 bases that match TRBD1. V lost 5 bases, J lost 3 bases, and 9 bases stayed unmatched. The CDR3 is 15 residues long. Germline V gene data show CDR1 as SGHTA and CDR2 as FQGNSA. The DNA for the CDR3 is TGTGCCAGCAGCCCACCGACAGGGTGGGACACTGAAGCTTTCTTT. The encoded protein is CASSPPTGWDTEAFF.

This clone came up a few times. The CDR3 is CASRRGSGNYGYTF. The DNA of the CDR3 is TGTGCCAGCAGAAGGGGTAGTGGAAACTATGGCTACACCTTC. The chain has TRBV6-5 and TRBJ1-2; D might be TRBD1 (5 bases). V lost 6 bases and J lost 2, with 13 bases in between. Germline loops: CDR1 MNHEY, CDR2 SVGAGI. The CDR3 is made up of 14 amino acids.

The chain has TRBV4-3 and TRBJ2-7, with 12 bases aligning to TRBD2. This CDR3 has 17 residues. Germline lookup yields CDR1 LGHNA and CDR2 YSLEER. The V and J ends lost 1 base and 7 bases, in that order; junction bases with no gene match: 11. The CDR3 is CASSQVVGLAGKGEQYF. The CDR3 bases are TGCGCCAGCAGCCAAGTAGTAGGACTAGCGGGGAAAGGGGAGCAGTACTTC.

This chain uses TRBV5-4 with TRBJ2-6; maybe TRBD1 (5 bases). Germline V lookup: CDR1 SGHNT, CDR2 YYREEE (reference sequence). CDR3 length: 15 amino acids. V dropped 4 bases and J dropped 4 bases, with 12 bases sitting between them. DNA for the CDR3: TGTGCCAGCAGCAGCAGGGTTTCCGGGGCCAACGTCCTGACTTTC. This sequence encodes CASSSRVSGANVLTF. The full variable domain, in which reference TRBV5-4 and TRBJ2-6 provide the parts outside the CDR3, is ETGVTQSPTHLIKTRGQQVTLRCSSQSGHNTVSWYQQALGQGPQFIFQYYREEENGRGNFPPRFSGLQFPNYSSELNVNALELDDSALYLCASSSRVSGANVLTFGAGSRLTVL.

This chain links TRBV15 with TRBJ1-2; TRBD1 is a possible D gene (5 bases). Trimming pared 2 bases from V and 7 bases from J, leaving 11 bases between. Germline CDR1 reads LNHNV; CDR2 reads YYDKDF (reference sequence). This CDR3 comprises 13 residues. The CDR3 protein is CATSRPAGFGYTF. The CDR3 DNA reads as TGTGCCACCAGCAGACCTGCAGGGTTTGGCTACACCTTC. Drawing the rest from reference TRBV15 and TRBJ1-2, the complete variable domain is DAMVIQNPRYQVTQFGKPVTLSCSQTLNHNVMYWYQQKSSQAPKLLFHYYDKDFNNEADTPDNFQSRRPNTSFCFLDIRSPGLGDTAMYLCATSRPAGFGYTFGSGTRLTVV.

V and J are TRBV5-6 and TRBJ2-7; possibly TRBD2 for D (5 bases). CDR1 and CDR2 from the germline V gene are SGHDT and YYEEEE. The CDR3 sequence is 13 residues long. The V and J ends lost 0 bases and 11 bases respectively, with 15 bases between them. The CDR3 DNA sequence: TGTGCCAGCAGCTTGGCTTCCCTGACGAGGGAGTACTTC. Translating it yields CASSLASLTREYF.

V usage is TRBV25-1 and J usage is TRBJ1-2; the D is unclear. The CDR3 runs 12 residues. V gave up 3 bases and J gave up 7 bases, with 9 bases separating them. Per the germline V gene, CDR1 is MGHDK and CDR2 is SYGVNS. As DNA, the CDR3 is TGTGCCAGCAGTGATGATGGGAGTGGCTACACCTTC. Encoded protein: CASSDDGSGYTF.

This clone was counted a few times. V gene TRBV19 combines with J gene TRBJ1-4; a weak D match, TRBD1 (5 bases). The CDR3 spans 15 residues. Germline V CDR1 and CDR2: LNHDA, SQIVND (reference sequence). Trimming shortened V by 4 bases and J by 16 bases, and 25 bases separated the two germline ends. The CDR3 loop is CASSRSRDPSDGRFF. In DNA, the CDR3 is TGTGCCAGTAGTAGATCCCGGGACCCCTCTGACGGGAGGTTTTTT.

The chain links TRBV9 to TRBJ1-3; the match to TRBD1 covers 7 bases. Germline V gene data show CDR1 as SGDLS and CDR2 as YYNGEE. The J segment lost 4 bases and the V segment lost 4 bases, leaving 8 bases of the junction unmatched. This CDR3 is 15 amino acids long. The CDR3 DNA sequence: TGTGCCAGCAGCATCCGGGACAGTGGAGGAAACACCATATATTTT. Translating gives CASSIRDSGGNTIYF.

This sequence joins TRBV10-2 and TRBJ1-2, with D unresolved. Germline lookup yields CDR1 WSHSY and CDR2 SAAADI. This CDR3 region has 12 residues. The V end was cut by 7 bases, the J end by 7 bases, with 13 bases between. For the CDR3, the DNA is TGCGCCAGCACCGATTGGGGAGGTGGCTACACCTTC. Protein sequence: CASTDWGGGYTF.